The 10 T cell receptor beta chains given below trace back to one sample, sequenced in a study of T-cell memory formation after mild COVID-19. TCRdb called the 5' RACE reads again in MiXCR, with one record for every CDR3 protein. The table has about 310,000 distinct CDR3 sequences, approximately 20% seen once. Sample: PBMCs or a T cell subset sorted from them (not recorded which). These receptor sequences come from a man between 18 and 29 years old who had mild COVID-19 (a few samples of this study predate the infection). Cell type and time point are not known.

This clonotype was picked up a small number of times. The chain couples TRBV11-1 to TRBJ1-1, with 7 bases aligning to TRBD1. Germline V CDR1 and CDR2: SGHAT, FQDESV (reference sequence). Unmatched junction bases numbered 10, after V lost 5 bases and J lost 4 bases. There are 15 residues in the CDR3. The CDR3, as DNA: TGTGCCAGCAGCCCCCGACAGGGACGGAGCACTGAAGCTTTCTTT. As protein: CASSPRQGRSTEAFF.

This clonotype was seen a handful of times. The rearrangement uses TRBV20-1 and TRBJ1-1, with D unclear. Germline lookup yields CDR1 DFQATT and CDR2 SNEGSKA (reference sequence). This CDR3 is built from 13 residues. The V and J ends lost 5 bases and 6 bases respectively, with 16 bases between them. The CDR3 is CSAPPAGYAEAFF. The CDR3 DNA follows: TGCAGTGCTCCACCTGCGGGGTACGCTGAAGCTTTCTTT.

This clonotype showed up just a few times. This rearrangement joins TRBV5-6 to TRBJ2-7; no definite D call. This CDR3 region has 13 residues. Germline CDR1 reads SGHDT; CDR2 reads YYEEEE. V lost 2 bases, J lost 1 base, and 7 bases lay in between. The CDR3 nucleotides are TGTGCCAGCAGCTTAGAGGCGTCCTACGAGCAGTACTTC. It specifies CASSLEASYEQYF.

The chain is built from TRBV7-8 and TRBJ2-7; 9 bases agree with TRBD1. The CDR3 has 12 residues. Germline V CDR1 and CDR2: SGHVS, FQNEAQ. The CDR3 loop is CASSAIQGALHV. In DNA, the CDR3 is TGTGCCAGCAGCGCCATACAGGGGGCGTTGCACGTC.

This clonotype has a handful of counts. The genes are TRBV6-6 and TRBJ1-2; TRBD1 matches at 8 bases. The V segment lost 8 bases and the J segment 5 bases; nucleotides outside the gene matches: 1. The CDR3 is 11 amino acids. Germline values: CDR1 MNHNY, CDR2 SVGAGI (reference sequence). This chain's CDR3 is CASDRGYGYTF. CDR3 in DNA: TGTGCCAGCGACAGGGGATATGGCTACACCTTC.

This rearrangement joins TRBV10-2 to TRBJ2-2; 9 bases align to TRBD1. Germline V gene lookup returns CDR1 WSHSY and CDR2 SAAADI. The CDR3 sequence is 16 residues long. With 5 bases clipped from V and 1 base from J, the junction kept 5 bases outside the gene matches. This chain's CDR3 is CASSLWTGVNTGELFF. CDR3 bases: TGCGCCAGCAGTCTATGGACAGGGGTGAACACCGGGGAGCTGTTTTTT.

This clonotype has a handful of counts. V usage is TRBV10-3 and J usage is TRBJ1-1; D gene unclear. With 10 bases removed from V and 0 bases from J, the gap between germline ends came to 12 bases. The CDR3 spans 13 residues. Looked up from germline, CDR1 is ENHRY and CDR2 is SYGVKD. The chain's CDR3 is CATIGEVNTEAFF. In DNA form, the CDR3 reads TGTGCCACAATCGGGGAGGTGAACACTGAAGCTTTCTTT.

This clonotype was detected only a few times. The V call is TRBV11-2, the J call TRBJ2-5; D is unclear. Trimming pared 4 bases from V and 4 bases from J, leaving 16 bases between. CDR3 length: 15 residues. Germline V gene sequence: CDR1 SGHAT, CDR2 FQNNGV. As DNA, the CDR3 is TGTGCCAGCAGCTCCCCCGGTAGTTTGGGAGAGACCCAGTACTTC. The encoded protein is CASSSPGSLGETQYF.

J is TRBJ1-5 and V is TRBV6-2 or TRBV6-3; D might be TRBD1 (5 bases). From germline, CDR1 is MNHEY and CDR2 SVGEGT. The CDR3 length is 16 residues. The V end was cut by 2 bases, the J end by 2 bases, with 13 bases between. The CDR3 reads CASSYRDGARNQPQHF. The CDR3 DNA reads TGTGCCAGCAGTTACAGGGATGGGGCGCGCAATCAGCCCCAGCATTTT.

This clonotype was seen a handful of times. With a much larger clone just one base away, this may be a read error. The chain is built from TRBV5-1 and TRBJ1-1; D is ambiguous. Germline-derived CDR1 and CDR2 are SGHRS and YFSETQ. Trimming stripped 2 bases from V and 0 bases from J, with 5 bases between. The CDR3 extends over 13 amino acids. In nucleotides, the CDR3 is TGCGCCAGCAGCTTCGAGGTGAACACTGAAGCTTTCTTT. This sequence encodes CASSFEVNTEAFF.